One sample yielded the 20 T cell receptor beta chains listed below, sequenced in a study of cytotoxic CD8 clonotypes in ibrutinib-treated CLL. This table comes from immunoSEQ multiplex PCR, and its TCRdb copy is limited to in-frame clones, with some not included. The sample gives 150,000 to 200,000 clones, approximately 80% of which show up once; around 4.5% is in the top ten. Sequenced here: PBMCs, sampled after 24 months of ibrutinib treatment. All receptors come from a human donor with chronic lymphocytic leukemia.

The chain couples TRBV7-9 to TRBJ2-1; D possibly matches TRBD1 or TRBD2 (7 bases each). CDR1 is SEHNR and CDR2 is FQNEAQ in the germline V gene (reference sequence). V gave up 0 bases and J gave up 8 bases, with 14 bases separating them. The CDR3 has 15 amino acids. Written as DNA, the CDR3 is TGTGCCAGCAGCTTAGCGGGAGGGGGCTCCGATGAGCAGTTCTTC. Protein sequence: CASSLAGGGSDEQFF.

The chain recombines TRBV28 with TRBJ2-5; the D call may be TRBD1 or TRBD2 (6 bases each). The CDR3 extends over 14 amino acids. Germline V gene sequence: CDR1 MDHEN, CDR2 SYDVKM. V lost 7 bases and J lost 5, with 17 bases in between. In DNA, the CDR3 is TGTGCCAGCACCCTGGGGGGCGCGGTTGAGACCCAGTACTTC. Its translation is CASTLGGAVETQYF.

This clone was seen repeatedly, ten times or more. The chain combines TRBV4-1 with TRBJ1-1; a possible D gene is TRBD1 (5 bases). Germline loops: CDR1 MGHRA, CDR2 YSYEKL. This CDR3 has 10 residues. Deletions cut 8 bases from V and 6 bases from J, with 7 bases between. The CDR3 loop is CASGTAEAFF. The CDR3 DNA reads as TGCGCCAGCGGGACGGCTGAAGCTTTCTTT.

The chain's CDR3 is CASSQDAWRAGNQPQHF. DNA of the CDR3: TGCGCCAGCAGCCAAGATGCGTGGCGGGCAGGCAATCAGCCCCAGCATTTT. The chain uses TRBV4-3 and TRBJ1-5; D gene unclear. In germline, CDR1 is LGHNA, CDR2 YSLEER. The CDR3 loop spans 17 amino acids. Trimming removed 0 bases from V and 2 bases from J, with 14 bases in between.

This clone was observed a single time. The rearrangement links TRBV27 to TRBJ1-6; D perhaps matches TRBD1 (6 bases). From germline, CDR1 is MNHEY and CDR2 SMNVEV (reference sequence). The V gene lost 5 bases and the J gene lost 3 bases, with 14 bases spanning the gap. The CDR3 contains 16 residues. CDR3 amino acids: CASSRAGTSYNSPLHF. Written as DNA, the CDR3 is TGTGCCAGCAGTAGAGCCGGGACAAGCTATAATTCACCCCTCCACTTT.

The rearrangement links TRBV6-5 to TRBJ1-1; tentative D call: TRBD1 (5 bases). Germline CDR1 MNHEY, CDR2 SVGAGI. The CDR3 sequence is 14 residues long. Trimming left V 7 bases short and J 0 bases short, with 12 bases between. The CDR3 DNA reads TGTGCCAGCAACGTAGACAGACTGAACACTGAAGCTTTCTTT. Translated, it gives CASNVDRLNTEAFF.

V and J are TRBV5-4 and TRBJ2-7; TRBD1 might be the D (6 bases). CDR3 size: 15 residues. Germline CDR1 reads SGHNT; CDR2 reads YYREEE (reference sequence). The germline V and J ends were trimmed by 4 bases and 0 bases, with 14 bases remaining between them. The CDR3 nucleotides read TGTGCCAGCAGCGAAGGACAGTCGAGCTCCTACGAGCAGTACTTC. This gives the protein CASSEGQSSSYEQYF.

This clone appeared once. The V call is TRBV7-7, the J call TRBJ1-6; D gene ambiguous. The germline CDR1 and CDR2 sequences are SSHAT and FNYEAQ (reference sequence). CDR3 length: 13 amino acids. Deletions cut 0 bases from V and 7 bases from J, with 4 bases between. CDR3 DNA: TGTGCCAGCAGCTTAGCGGGAAATTCACCCCTCCACTTT. Its protein product is CASSLAGNSPLHF.

As to this clone: A read error may produce the germline difference seen at one junction end. This chain links TRBV5-4 with TRBJ2-5, with D hard to call. The CDR3 is 11 residues long. The germline CDR1 and CDR2 sequences are SGHNT and YYREEE (reference sequence). CDR3 protein: CASSLGWTQYF. CDR3 DNA: TGTGCCAGCAGTTTGGGGTGGACCCAGTACTTC.

The genes are TRBV7-9 and TRBJ2-5, with D unclear. This CDR3 is built from 15 residues. CDR1 is SEHNR, CDR2 FQNEAQ, per germline (reference sequence). The V end was cut by 5 bases, the J end by 4 bases, with 17 bases between. CDR3 protein: CASSPNVATTETQYF. In DNA, the CDR3 is TGTGCCAGCAGCCCAAACGTCGCCACTACAGAGACCCAGTACTTC. Complete variable domain (other parts from reference TRBV7-9 and TRBJ2-5): DTGVSQNPRHKITKRGQNVTFRCDPISEHNRLYWYRQTLGQGPEFLTYFQNEAQLEKSRLLSDRFSAERPKGSFSTLEIQRTEQGDSAMYLCASSPNVATTETQYFGPGTRLLVL.

The J gene is TRBJ1-5, the V gene TRBV28; D is unclear. Trimming stripped 5 bases from V and 0 bases from J, with 14 bases between. Germline V gene sequence: CDR1 MDHEN, CDR2 SYDVKM. There are 16 residues in the CDR3. As DNA, the CDR3 is TGTGCCAGCAGTCTGCCTCTGTCCGTTAGCAATCAGCCCCAGCATTTT. This sequence encodes CASSLPLSVSNQPQHF.

The CDR3 sequence: CASSLWTAPNEKLFF. The CDR3 nucleotides are TGTGCCAGCAGTTTATGGACAGCACCTAATGAAAAACTGTTTTTT. This sequence joins TRBV28 and TRBJ1-4; D is perhaps TRBD1 (5 bases). Germline CDR1 reads MDHEN; CDR2 reads SYDVKM. The CDR3 covers 15 residues. V was pared by 0 bases and J by 3 bases, with 8 bases between.

The rearrangement links TRBV18 to TRBJ1-4, with D tentatively TRBD1 (6 bases). CDR3 size: 15 residues. Trimming stripped 1 base from V and 2 bases from J, with 8 bases between. CDR1 is KGHSH and CDR2 is LQKENI in the germline V gene. The CDR3 here is CASSPRGGTNEKLFF. CDR3 DNA: TGTGCCAGCTCACCACGGGGGGGCACTAATGAAAAACTGTTTTTT.

The rearrangement links TRBV6-5 to TRBJ1-1; 7 nucleotides match TRBD1. CDR3 length equals 13 residues. Looked up from germline, CDR1 is MNHEY and CDR2 is SVGAGI. V lost 4 bases to trimming and J lost 8 bases; unmatched junction nucleotides: 7. CDR3 loop: CASSSNRQGEAFF. CDR3 coding DNA: TGTGCCAGCAGTTCAAACCGACAGGGCGAAGCTTTCTTT.

This clone is medium-sized in the sample. V usage is TRBV10-2 and J usage is TRBJ2-1, with TRBD1 identical over 8 bases. This CDR3 spans 14 amino acids. V gave up 6 bases and J gave up 8 bases; unmatched junction bases: 9. The germline V gene has CDR1 WSHSY and CDR2 SAAADI. The CDR3, as DNA: TGCGCCAGCAGGACCGGGACAGGAGGAGATGAGCAGTTCTTC. Its protein product is CASRTGTGGDEQFF.

In its sample, this clone was seen a few times. V is TRBV4-3 and J is TRBJ1-2, with 9 bases fitting TRBD1. This CDR3 has 18 amino acids. CDR1 and CDR2 from the germline V gene are LGHNA and YSLEER. The V gene end was trimmed by 0 bases and the J gene end by 4 bases; junction bases not matched to a gene: 12. The CDR3 DNA follows: TGCGCCAGCAGCCAAGAAATTTATGGGACAGGGATCCGCTATGGCTACACCTTC. Translation gives CASSQEIYGTGIRYGYTF.

V gene TRBV7-2 combines with J gene TRBJ2-2, with D uncertain. Germline values: CDR1 SGHTA, CDR2 FQGNSA. The V end was cut by 4 bases, the J end by 5 bases, with 11 bases between. CDR3 length: 14 amino acids. The CDR3 region is CASSSTGWTGELFF. The CDR3 nucleotides are TGTGCCAGCAGCTCGACCGGTTGGACCGGGGAGCTGTTTTTT. Together with reference TRBV7-2 and TRBJ2-2, the CDR3 gives the full variable domain: GAGVSQSPSNKVTEKGKDVELRCDPISGHTALYWYRQSLGQGLEFLIYFQGNSAPDKSGLPSDRFSAERTGGSVSTLTIQRTQQEDSAVYLCASSSTGWTGELFFGEGSRLTVL.

V gene TRBV5-1 combines with J gene TRBJ1-1; 7 positions agree with TRBD1. The junction had 6 bases not matched to a gene; V was cut back by 2 bases and J by 2 bases. The germline V gene has CDR1 SGHRS and CDR2 YFSETQ. This CDR3 has 15 amino acids. The CDR3 bases are TGCGCCAGCAGCTTCCGACAGGGACCAAACACTGAAGCTTTCTTT. It encodes CASSFRQGPNTEAFF.

The V and J genes are TRBV18 and TRBJ1-6; 9 bases fit TRBD1. V trimming: 9 bases; J trimming: 5 bases; junction bases outside the gene matches: 2. The germline CDR1 and CDR2 sequences are KGHSH and LQKENI. This CDR3 comprises 13 residues. The CDR3 protein is CASGQGHNSPLHF. The CDR3 DNA follows: TGTGCCAGTGGACAGGGGCATAATTCACCCCTCCACTTT.

The rearrangement links TRBV30 to TRBJ2-7; D uncertain. Germline-derived CDR1 and CDR2 are GTSNPN and SVGIG (reference sequence). The V end lost 1 base, the J end lost 6 bases, and 16 bases lay between the germline ends. This CDR3 has 14 amino acids. This CDR3 is CAWSDKRPSSEQYF. In DNA form, the CDR3 reads TGTGCCTGGAGTGACAAACGCCCATCATCCGAGCAGTACTTC.